Included here is one TCR beta chain sequence, with context. From germline, CDR1 is SGHVS and CDR2 FNYEAQ. V lost 7 bases, J lost 5 bases, and 8 bases lay in between. This CDR3 spans 11 amino acids. These data originate in a study of blood T cell repertoires in COVID-19. Study overall: From the United States, Italy and Spain came samples of acute and convalescent COVID-19. Nucleic acid was either cDNA or gDNA, and it came from T cells, B-cell-depleted T cells, or PBMCs.

Original analysis: Amplification of reference gene primers was used by the study to estimate nucleated cell counts. The repertoire was sequenced with immunoSEQ multiplex PCR; TCRdb's copy has only in-frame clones and lacks some. V, J and clone size derive from that table, while D and trimming were established from the DNA sequence. The data contain 250,000 to 400,000 clones, approximately 90% of them singletons. Seattle's cohort entered during active infection and was followed longitudinally. This receptor was taken from a woman under 40 with COVID-19, enrolled during active disease. The source material was peripheral blood. The chain uses TRBV7-6 and TRBJ1-1; D gene unclear. The CDR3 is CASIRGTEAFF. CDR3 DNA sequence: TGTGCCAGCATCCGGGGAACTGAAGCTTTCTTT.